One sample yielded the 12 T cell receptor beta chains listed below, sequenced in a study of OX40 agonist ivuxolimab in advanced cancers. Generated by immunoSEQ multiplex PCR, the TCRdb table keeps only in-frame clones and is missing some. The table records about 46,000 clones, around nine tenths of them present only once. Specimen: CD4+ or CD8+ T cells sorted from blood, collected in a trial of the OX40 agonist ivuxolimab. The receptors were sampled from an adult with an advanced solid tumor such as melanoma, head and neck, liver or kidney cancer.

The V call is TRBV7-9, the J call TRBJ2-5; 8 positions agree with TRBD2. This CDR3 region has 15 residues. Germline V gives CDR1 SEHNR, CDR2 FQNEAQ (reference sequence). Losses at the gene ends were 1 base for V and 3 bases for J; bases not matched to a gene: 4. The chain's CDR3 is CASSLVQGLEETQYF. The CDR3 DNA follows: TGTGCCAGCAGCTTAGTTCAGGGACTAGAAGAGACCCAGTACTTC.

The chain employs TRBV10-2 and TRBJ2-7; D is uncertain. The CDR3 totals 15 residues. The germline gives CDR1 WSHSY, CDR2 SAAADI. V was trimmed by 3 bases and J by 1 base, leaving 13 bases between them. The chain's CDR3 is CASSEASSPSYEQYF. The CDR3 coding sequence is TGCGCCAGCAGTGAAGCCAGCAGCCCATCCTACGAGCAGTACTTC.

The J gene is TRBJ2-7, the V gene TRBV28, with D perhaps matching TRBD1 (5 bases). Trimming took 5 bases from V and 3 from J, leaving 8 bases between them. The length of the CDR3 is 12 residues. Germline V gene sequence: CDR1 MDHEN, CDR2 SYDVKM. CDR3 protein: CASSGHNYEQYF. CDR3 coding DNA: TGTGCCAGCAGTGGACACAACTACGAGCAGTACTTC.

The rearrangement joins TRBV7-8 to TRBJ1-2, with TRBD1 matching over 8 bases. The V and J ends lost 5 bases and 4 bases, in that order; junction bases with no gene match: 9. CDR1 and CDR2 from the germline V gene are SGHVS and FQNEAQ. This CDR3 contains 15 residues. In DNA form, the CDR3 reads TGTGCCAGCAGCCTAGGACAGGGAGTAAGCTATGGCTACACCTTC. It translates to CASSLGQGVSYGYTF. Variable domain in full (rest from reference TRBV7-8 and TRBJ1-2): GAGVSQSPRYKVAKRGQDVALRCDPISGHVSLFWYQQALGQGPEFLTYFQNEAQLDKSGLPSDRFFAERPEGSVSTLKIQRTQQEDSAVYLCASSLGQGVSYGYTFGSGTRLTVV.

As to this clone: A much larger clone lies a single base off, so this may be a read error. The chain employs TRBV2 and TRBJ2-7; 16 bases map to TRBD2. This CDR3 has 18 residues. V lost 6 bases and J lost 0; bases outside the gene matches: 8. Looked up from germline, CDR1 is SNHLY and CDR2 is FYNNEI. Written as DNA, the CDR3 is TGTGCCAGCAGCTTATCGGGACTAGCGGGAGGGATCTCCTACGAGCAGTACTTC. Encoded protein: CASSLSGLAGGISYEQYF. Filled out from reference TRBV2 and TRBJ2-7, the complete variable domain reads EPEVTQTPSHQVTQMGQEVILRCVPISNHLYFYWYRQILGQKVEFLVSFYNNEISEKSEIFDDQFSVERPDGSNFTLKIRSTKLEDSAMYFCASSLSGLAGGISYEQYFGPGTRLTVT.

The chain carries TRBV6-1 and TRBJ2-7; D is undetermined. There are 15 residues in the CDR3. Germline V CDR1 and CDR2: MNHNS, SASEGT. Trimming shortened V by 1 base and J by 1 base, and 11 bases separated the two germline ends. The CDR3 DNA follows: TGTGCCAGCAGTGAAGAGGCGGCCGGTTCCTACGAGCAGTACTTC. Protein: CASSEEAAGSYEQYF.

The genes are TRBV6-6 and TRBJ1-1, with 7 bases fitting TRBD1. The CDR3 has 13 amino acids. V was clipped by 5 bases and J by 2 bases; unmatched bases: 2. Germline V CDR1 and CDR2: MNHNY, SVGAGI (reference sequence). CDR3 in DNA: TGTGCCAGCAGTAGGGGGCTAAACACTGAAGCTTTCTTT. Translated, it gives CASSRGLNTEAFF.

The chain employs TRBV30 and TRBJ2-1, with D maybe TRBD2 (6 bases). The V end lost 5 bases, the J end lost 0 bases, and 11 bases lay between the germline ends. Germline V lookup: CDR1 GTSNPN, CDR2 SVGIG (reference sequence). The length of the CDR3 is 14 residues. The CDR3 loop is CAWGSGNSYNEQFF. The DNA of the CDR3 is TGTGCCTGGGGTAGCGGTAACTCCTACAATGAGCAGTTCTTC.

This rearrangement joins TRBV21-1 to TRBJ1-1. TRBV21-1 is designated a pseudogene. The CDR3 has 17 residues. The CDR3 bases are TGTGCCAGCAGCAAAGTCGGGAGGGGAGGTGGGGACACTGAAGCTTTCTTT. Translated: CASSKVGRGGGDTEAFF.

This rearrangement joins TRBV18 to TRBJ1-1; no firm D call. This CDR3 contains 14 residues. Deletions cut 2 bases from V and 3 bases from J, with 10 bases between. CDR1 and CDR2 (germline): KGHSH, LQKENI. The CDR3 region is CASSPGITYTEAFF. DNA of the CDR3: TGTGCCAGCTCACCAGGGATTACTTACACTGAAGCTTTCTTT. Drawing the rest from reference TRBV18 and TRBJ1-1, the complete variable domain is NAGVMQNPRHLVRRRGQEARLRCSPMKGHSHVYWYRQLPEEGLKFMVYLQKENIIDESGMPKERFSAEFPKEGPSILRIQQVVRGDSAAYFCASSPGITYTEAFFGQGTRLTVV.

This clone was recorded only once. This rearrangement joins TRBV7-3 to TRBJ2-7; D may be TRBD1 (5 bases). The germline V gene encodes CDR1 SGHTA and CDR2 FQGTGA. The CDR3 runs to 14 residues. With 2 bases removed from V and 0 bases from J, the gap between germline ends came to 8 bases. CDR3 in amino acids: CASSLYRSSYEQYF. The CDR3 DNA reads as TGTGCCAGCAGCTTATACAGGTCCTCCTACGAGCAGTACTTC.

This clone was seen just once. The chain links TRBV6-5 to TRBJ1-4; no definite D call. The CDR3 is 13 residues long. The V end lost 8 bases, the J end lost 0 bases, and 7 bases lay between the germline ends. CDR1 MNHEY and CDR2 SVGAGI come from the germline V gene. CDR3 coding DNA: TGTGCCAGCGGAGATGCAACTAATGAAAAACTGTTTTTT. It specifies CASGDATNEKLFF.